This T cell receptor (beta chain) is drawn from a study of blood T cell repertoires in COVID-19. Study-wide background: Samples taken during acute and convalescent COVID-19 were collected in the United States, Italy and Spain. T cells, B-cell-depleted T cells, or PBMCs provided the cDNA or gDNA that served as material.

Under the authors' procedure: Cell counts per sample came from amplifying reference gene primers. The data were produced by immunoSEQ multiplex PCR, yet TCRdb's version contains in-frame clones alone and is incomplete. V, J and clone size are those of that table, while D and trimming were read from the DNA. The data contain 200,000 to 300,000 clones, more than 85% of them singletons. This clone was counted a single time. V gave up 4 bases and J gave up 8 bases; unmatched junction bases: 5. The CDR3 totals 13 residues. Germline V gene data show CDR1 as SGHNT and CDR2 as YYREEE (reference sequence). The sequencing sample was made of peripheral blood. This TCR derives from a woman between 70 and 85 years old with active or convalescent COVID-19. The genes are TRBV5-4 and TRBJ1-2; 10 bases are a match to TRBD1. The DNA of the CDR3 is TGTGCCAGCAGCCGACAGGGGGCGGAGGGCTACACCTTC. This sequence encodes CASSRQGAEGYTF.